This T cell receptor beta chain was identified during a study of T cell changes during pregnancy in multiple sclerosis. Libraries were prepared by immunoSEQ multiplex PCR; TCRdb keeps only in-frame clonotypes and omits some of them. The sample contains about 17,000 clones, almost 85% of which appear only once. Between the trimmed V and J ends, which lost 0 bases and 15 bases, there was a span of 21 bases. Germline V gene data show CDR1 as SGHAT and CDR2 as FQNNGV. This CDR3 spans 16 amino acids. The sequence was obtained from a female donor in good health, enrolled as a control in a pregnancy study. This specimen consisted of CD8+ T cells from peripheral blood mononuclear cells, obtained in the second trimester of pregnancy. The gene calls are TRBV11-2 and TRBJ1-6, with a tentative D call TRBD1 (5 bases). The CDR3 sequence: CASSLDVDRLSMDLHF. The CDR3 DNA reads TGTGCCAGCAGCTTAGATGTAGACAGATTAAGCATGGACCTCCACTTT.